This entry lists 27 T cell receptor beta chains sequenced from one sample in a study of response to subunit inactivated influenza vaccine. TCRdb called the RT-PCR reads again in MiXCR, with one record for every CDR3 protein. The data contain under 800,000 distinct CDR3 sequences, approximately 15% of them seen just once; the ten biggest clones take up roughly 6.4%. Sequencing was performed on PBMCs from blood, taken less than 15 days before vaccination. The receptors derive from a middle-aged man who received an inactivated influenza vaccine.

This clonotype has only a few counts. This chain uses TRBV7-8 with TRBJ2-1; TRBD2 aligns across 12 bases. The CDR3 contains 15 residues. Germline CDR1 is SGHVS and CDR2 is FQNEAQ. Trimming removed 6 bases from V and 5 bases from J; junction bases left unmatched: 5. CDR3 in DNA: TGTGCCAGCAGATTTACTAGCGGGAGGAACAATGAGCAGTTCTTC. Encoded protein: CASRFTSGRNNEQFF.

The chain has TRBV6-1 and TRBJ2-2; 8 bases match TRBD1. The V segment lost 2 bases and the J segment 4 bases; nucleotides outside the gene matches: 9. Per germline, CDR1 MNHNS and CDR2 SASEGT. This CDR3 has 17 amino acids. The CDR3 coding sequence is TGTGCCAGCAGTGAATTTCTGCTTGGACAGGGCACCGGGGAGCTGTTTTTT. Protein: CASSEFLLGQGTGELFF.

For this clonotype: A read error may be the cause here, since a much bigger clone is one base away. The chain has TRBV12-3 or TRBV12-4 and TRBJ2-1, with a possible D match to TRBD1 (6 bases). This CDR3 comprises 13 residues. CDR3 amino acids: CANSLTGWNEQFF. The CDR3 DNA reads TGTGCCAACAGTTTAACAGGGTGGAATGAGCAGTTCTTC.

The V gene is TRBV7-2, the J gene TRBJ2-7; 12 nucleotides agree with TRBD2. The CDR3 spans 14 residues. Looked up from germline, CDR1 is SGHTA and CDR2 is FQGNSA. The trim removed 5 bases at V and 6 bases at J, leaving 5 bases unmatched. CDR3 in DNA: TGTGCCAGCAGCCCAGGACTAGCGGGACGCGAGCAGTACTTC. Translated, it gives CASSPGLAGREQYF.

This clonotype appeared a few times. This chain connects TRBV5-6 to TRBJ1-6, with TRBD1 as a possible D gene (5 bases). Germline V gives CDR1 SGHDT, CDR2 YYEEEE. The V end lost 5 bases, the J end lost 12 bases, and 18 bases lay between the germline ends. The CDR3 covers 14 residues. Written as DNA, the CDR3 is TGTGCCAGCAGTAAGACCGGGACCCGAGGACCCCTCCACTTT. It is translated as CASSKTGTRGPLHF.

At least ten counts were recorded for this clonotype. The V and J genes are TRBV28 and TRBJ2-7, with 7 bases matching TRBD1. The CDR3 has 16 amino acids. V gave up 5 bases and J gave up 0 bases; unmatched junction bases: 10. The germline CDR1 and CDR2 sequences are MDHEN and SYDVKM. For the CDR3, the DNA is TGTGCCAGCAGTCCCAACAGGGGACCCAGCTCCTACGAGCAGTACTTC. This codes for CASSPNRGPSSYEQYF.

The chain links TRBV29-1 to TRBJ2-7; the D is unclear. Deletions cut 4 bases from V and 4 bases from J, with 8 bases between. CDR1 SQVTM and CDR2 ANQGSEA come from the germline V gene. This CDR3 spans 11 amino acids. CDR3 sequence: CSVVWGYEQYF. CDR3 bases: TGCAGCGTTGTATGGGGTTACGAGCAGTACTTC.

This clonotype was counted at least ten times. This chain links TRBV12-3 or TRBV12-4 with TRBJ2-1, with D possibly TRBD2 on 5 matching bases. The CDR3 has 14 amino acids. V lost 2 bases to trimming and J lost 8 bases, with 13 bases between them. The DNA for the CDR3 is TGTGCCAGCAGTTTAAGCGGCGGTTCCGATGAGCAGTTCTTC. Translation gives CASSLSGGSDEQFF.

The CDR3 DNA follows: TGCGCCAGCAGCCGGGGACAGGGGCCAAACACAGATACGCAGTATTTT. As protein: CASSRGQGPNTDTQYF. The V call is TRBV5-1, the J call TRBJ2-3, with 10 positions matching TRBD1. The CDR3 is 16 amino acids. CDR1 is SGHRS and CDR2 is YFSETQ in the germline V gene. J gave up 2 bases and V 4 bases, and 7 bases lay outside the gene matches.

The chain joins TRBV7-4 to TRBJ2-7, with a tentative D call TRBD2 (6 bases). Trimming took off 5 bases at V and 4 bases at J, with 21 bases between the two ends. The CDR3 extends over 16 amino acids. Germline CDR1 reads SGHVT; CDR2 reads SQSDAQ. The CDR3 sequence: CASSPPGCVAAYEQYF. In DNA form, the CDR3 reads TGTGCCAGCAGCCCCCCCGGGTGCGTAGCGGCATACGAGCAGTACTTC.

The chain has TRBV11-3 and TRBJ2-7; D gene uncertain. Germline lookup yields CDR1 SGHNT and CDR2 YENEEA. Trimming removed 5 bases from V and 6 bases from J, with 11 bases in between. This CDR3 spans 12 amino acids. The CDR3 region is CASSPGSGEQYF. In nucleotides, the CDR3 is TGTGCCAGCAGCCCCGGTTCCGGCGAGCAGTACTTC. The full variable domain, completed using reference TRBV11-3 and TRBJ2-7, is EAGVVQSPRYKIIEKKQPVAFWCNPISGHNTLYWYLQNLGQGPELLIRYENEEAVDDSQLPKDRFSAERLKGVDSTLKIQPAELGDSAVYLCASSPGSGEQYFGPGTRLTVT.

This clonotype was picked up many times. The chain couples TRBV12-3 or TRBV12-4 to TRBJ1-2; 8 bases align to TRBD1. Trimming cost V 4 bases and J 5 bases; bases outside gene matches: 15. The CDR3 is made up of 17 amino acids. CDR3 sequence (DNA): TGTGCCAGCAGTTCCAGATGGGGACAGGTGAAACCTTATGGCTACACCTTC. Amino acid sequence: CASSSRWGQVKPYGYTF.

The chain employs TRBV7-9 and TRBJ2-5; 11 positions match TRBD1. Germline CDR1 SEHNR, CDR2 FQNEAQ (reference sequence). V was pared by 5 bases and J by 5 bases, with 10 bases of the junction left unmatched. There are 16 residues in the CDR3. CDR3: CASSARDRGRSETQYF. CDR3 nucleotides: TGTGCCAGCAGCGCCCGGGACAGGGGGAGATCCGAGACCCAGTACTTC.

This clonotype was counted a few times. The J gene is TRBJ2-3, the V gene TRBV5-1; TRBD2 aligns across 12 bases. This CDR3 spans 20 amino acids. Germline-derived CDR1 and CDR2 are SGHRS and YFSETQ. J gave up 4 bases and V 5 bases, and 20 bases lay outside the gene matches. CDR3 amino acids: CASRRTLSSGGARYPDTQYF. The CDR3 DNA follows: TGCGCCAGCAGGAGAACCCTATCTAGCGGGGGGGCGCGATACCCAGATACGCAGTATTTT.

This clonotype has only a few counts. The rearrangement links TRBV15 to TRBJ2-5; 10 bases match TRBD1. The CDR3 covers 16 residues. Unmatched junction bases numbered 6, after V lost 0 bases and J lost 5 bases. Germline V CDR1 and CDR2: LNHNV, YYDKDF (reference sequence). CDR3 DNA sequence: TGTGCCACCAGCAGAGACGGTGGACAGGGGGGCGAGACCCAGTACTTC. Protein sequence: CATSRDGGQGGETQYF.

A few counts support this clonotype. This rearrangement joins TRBV29-1 to TRBJ1-1; D is ambiguous. V lost 6 bases and J 14 bases, leaving 19 bases between the germline ends. The CDR3 is 11 amino acids. The V gene's germline CDR1 is SQVTM and CDR2 ANQGSEA. CDR3 DNA: TGCAGCGTGGCAAACGGCGGGCCGGGGTTCTTT. It yields the protein CSVANGGPGFF.

The V and J genes are TRBV19 and TRBJ2-7; TRBD1 matches 8 bases. The CDR3 extends over 16 amino acids. V was pared by 1 base and J by 2 bases, with 7 bases of the junction left unmatched. Germline values: CDR1 LNHDA, CDR2 SQIVND (reference sequence). The CDR3 here is CASSIAGDRGPYEQYF. The CDR3 DNA reads as TGTGCCAGTAGTATAGCGGGAGACAGGGGCCCCTACGAGCAGTACTTC. Complete variable domain (other parts from reference TRBV19 and TRBJ2-7): DGGITQSPKYLFRKEGQNVTLSCEQNLNHDAMYWYRQDPGQGLRLIYYSQIVNDFQKGDIAEGYSVSREKKESFPLTVTSAQKNPTAFYLCASSIAGDRGPYEQYFGPGTRLTVT.

The chain links TRBV5-1 to TRBJ1-2, with a possible D match to TRBD1 (5 bases). Trimming shortened V by 3 bases and J by 3 bases, and 12 bases separated the two germline ends. The CDR3 sequence is 14 residues long. Germline-derived CDR1 and CDR2 are SGHRS and YFSETQ. The CDR3 is CASSSQGTDYGYTF. As DNA, the CDR3 is TGCGCCAGCAGCTCTCAGGGTACCGACTATGGCTACACCTTC.

The table lists this clonotype with a few counts. This sequence joins TRBV10-2 and TRBJ2-7, with 8 bases identical to TRBD1. The germline CDR1 and CDR2 sequences are WSHSY and SAAADI. The CDR3 sequence is 14 residues long. V shed 2 bases, J shed 3 bases, and the junction held 3 bases outside the gene matches. The CDR3 nucleotides are TGCGCCAGCAGTGAGACAGGGGGTTACTACGAGCAGTACTTC. It encodes CASSETGGYYEQYF.

V gene TRBV9 combines with J gene TRBJ1-2, with D unclear. Per germline, CDR1 SGDLS and CDR2 YYNGEE. Trimming removed 0 bases from V and 2 bases from J, with 5 bases in between. The CDR3 covers 13 residues. The CDR3 coding sequence is TGTGCCAGCAGCGTAGCAAGAAACTATGGCTACACCTTC. This gives the protein CASSVARNYGYTF.

This clonotype has just a few counts. The gene calls are TRBV14 and TRBJ2-1; 7 bases align to TRBD2. The ends lost 2 bases at V and 7 bases at J; junction bases unmatched: 5. This CDR3 contains 14 residues. Germline V lookup: CDR1 SGHDN, CDR2 FVKESK. CDR3 sequence (DNA): TGTGCCAGCAGCCAAAGGCGGGAGCTAAATGAGCAGTTCTTC. This translates into CASSQRRELNEQFF.

The chain couples TRBV28 to TRBJ2-3, with 7 bases matching TRBD1. Germline-derived CDR1 and CDR2 are MDHEN and SYDVKM. The CDR3 totals 15 residues. V dropped 4 bases and J dropped 4; count of bases not matched to a gene: 8. This chain's CDR3 is CASSSTGQEADTQYF. The CDR3 DNA reads TGTGCCAGCAGTTCCACAGGACAGGAGGCAGATACGCAGTATTTT. The whole variable domain, filled in from reference TRBV28 and TRBJ2-3, reads DVKVTQSSRYLVKRTGEKVFLECVQDMDHENMFWYRQDPGLGLRLIYFSYDVKMKEKGDIPEGYSVSREKKERFSLILESASTNQTSMYLCASSSTGQEADTQYFGPGTRLTVL.

This clonotype was picked up one time. The V gene is TRBV7-6, the J gene TRBJ2-1, with D perhaps matching TRBD1 (5 bases). Trimming took 5 bases from V and 6 from J, leaving 17 bases between them. Germline V gives CDR1 SGHVS, CDR2 FNYEAQ. This CDR3 has 15 residues. CDR3 coding DNA: TGTGCCAGCAGCCCAAGCAGTGGAAGGGGCAATGAGCAGTTCTTC. The encoded protein is CASSPSSGRGNEQFF.

This clonotype was found a few times. The junction departs from the called germline gene at one end, perhaps through a read error. The DNA for the CDR3 is TGTGCCAGCAGTTACCAATACTCGGGACGAGCGTTT. This translates into CASSYQYSGRAF. The chain combines TRBV28 with TRBJ2-3; D is possibly TRBD1 or TRBD2 (5 bases each). This CDR3 is built from 12 residues. Germline values: CDR1 MDHEN, CDR2 SYDVKM.

A few counts support this clonotype. J is TRBJ2-4 and V is TRBV30; 11 nucleotides align to TRBD1. V shed 0 bases, J shed 6 bases, and the junction held 1 base outside the gene matches. Germline CDR1 GTSNPN, CDR2 SVGIG (reference sequence). The CDR3 covers 14 residues. CDR3: CAWSVGTGGNIQYF. CDR3 bases: TGTGCCTGGAGTGTAGGGACAGGGGGAAACATTCAGTACTTC.

This clonotype has a handful of counts. The rearrangement links TRBV4-3 to TRBJ2-1, with a tentative D call TRBD2 (5 bases). CDR1 and CDR2 (germline): LGHNA, YSLEER. The length of the CDR3 is 16 residues. V was pared by 0 bases and J by 2 bases, with 11 bases between. The CDR3 DNA reads TGCGCCAGCAGCCAAGATCAGAGCGGAACCTACAATGAGCAGTTCTTC. It translates to CASSQDQSGTYNEQFF.

This clonotype was seen more than once but under ten times. This chain links TRBV6-2 or TRBV6-3 with TRBJ2-1; D might be TRBD2 (5 bases). This CDR3 comprises 14 residues. Germline CDR1 reads MNHEY; CDR2 reads SVGEGT. V was trimmed by 5 bases and J by 3 bases, leaving 11 bases between them. CDR3 nucleotide sequence: TGTGCCAGCAGTCAACGGGATTACTACAATGAGCAGTTCTTC. Amino acids: CASSQRDYYNEQFF.